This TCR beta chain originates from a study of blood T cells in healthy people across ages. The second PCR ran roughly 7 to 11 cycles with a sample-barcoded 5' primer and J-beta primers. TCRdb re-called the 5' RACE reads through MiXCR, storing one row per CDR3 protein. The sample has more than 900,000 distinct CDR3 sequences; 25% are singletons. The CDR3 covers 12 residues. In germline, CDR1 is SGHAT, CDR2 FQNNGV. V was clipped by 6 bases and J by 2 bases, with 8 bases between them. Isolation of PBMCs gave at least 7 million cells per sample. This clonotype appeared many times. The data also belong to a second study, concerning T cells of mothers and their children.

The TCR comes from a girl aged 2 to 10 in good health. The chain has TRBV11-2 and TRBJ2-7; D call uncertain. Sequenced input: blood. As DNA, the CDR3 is TGTGCCAGCAGTTCACAAACCTACGAGCAGTACTTC. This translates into CASSSQTYEQYF.